Presented here are 30 T cell receptor beta chains from one specimen sequenced in a study of blood T cells in healthy people across ages. Alongside a J-beta primer mix, a sample-barcoded 5' primer served in a second PCR lasting about 7 to 12 cycles. TCRdb ran MiXCR on the 5' RACE reads and lists one entry per CDR3 protein. The repertoire consists of about 1.5 million distinct CDR3 sequences, with under 55% occurring once and the leading ten covering about 4%. The specimen sequenced was blood. The receptors come from a woman aged 18-29 years in good health.

This clonotype came up many times. This chain uses TRBV6-2 or TRBV6-3 with TRBJ2-1; no clear D gene. Looked up from germline, CDR1 is MNHEY and CDR2 is SVGEGT. The V and J ends lost 4 bases and 10 bases respectively, with 14 bases between them. The CDR3 is 13 amino acids. Here the CDR3 reads CASSSTEKGEQFF. The CDR3 DNA sequence: TGTGCCAGCAGTTCAACTGAGAAAGGAGAGCAGTTCTTC.

The rearrangement links TRBV13 to TRBJ2-7; unclear D gene. V was clipped by 2 bases and J by 1 base, with 9 bases between them. This CDR3 has 14 residues. Germline CDR1 reads PRHDT; CDR2 reads FYEKMQ (reference sequence). In DNA form, the CDR3 reads TGTGCCAGCAGCTTATTAGCCGAGTCCTACGAGCAGTACTTC. Its protein is CASSLLAESYEQYF.

The V gene is TRBV6-5, the J gene TRBJ2-1; TRBD2 matches 8 bases. The end of the DNA aligns better with TRBJ2-7, so the J call may be wrong. The CDR3 runs 18 residues. CDR1 and CDR2 (germline): MNHEY, SVGAGI. This CDR3 reads CASSYLTYPGGPRNEQYF. The CDR3 DNA sequence: TGTGCCAGCAGTTATTTGACCTACCCGGGAGGGCCGCGCAATGAGCAGTACTTC.

The chain employs TRBV11-2 and TRBJ2-3; 8 nucleotides align to TRBD2. The CDR3 length is 16 residues. The V gene end was trimmed by 2 bases and the J gene end by 6 bases; junction bases not matched to a gene: 10. The germline gives CDR1 SGHAT, CDR2 FQNNGV. As DNA, the CDR3 is TGTGCCAGCAGCTTACTAGCGGCGGGGGGATACGATACGCAGTATTTT. This translates into CASSLLAAGGYDTQYF.

The J gene is TRBJ2-5, the V gene TRBV21-1; TRBD1 is taken as the D call from the table, unchecked against the DNA. The tail of the sequence fits TRBJ2-7 better, so the J call may be wrong. TRBV21-1 is flagged as a pseudogene. The CDR3 is 16 residues long. The chain's CDR3 is CASSRQGLRRASEQYF. Here the CDR3 DNA reads TGTGCCAGCAGCAGACAGGGGCTACGGCGGGCTAGCGAGCAGTACTTC.

Regarding this clonotype: Relative to the germline gene, one junction end is altered; a read error may explain this. The gene calls are TRBV11-2 and TRBJ2-1; 8 bases map to TRBD1. Germline-derived CDR1 and CDR2 are SGHAT and FQNNGV. This CDR3 contains 17 residues. CDR3 amino acids: CASSQMIPGTGYNEKFF. CDR3 sequence (DNA): TGTGCCAGCAGCCAAATGATTCCCGGGACAGGCTACAATGAGAAGTTCTTC.

The table lists this clonotype with a few counts. The V and J genes are TRBV6-2 or TRBV6-3 and TRBJ2-1, with TRBD2 matching over 14 bases. CDR3 size: 15 residues. The germline V gene encodes CDR1 MNHEY and CDR2 SVGEGT. J gave up 8 bases and V 6 bases, and 6 bases lay outside the gene matches. Written as DNA, the CDR3 is TGTGCCAGCAGCTTGGTGACTAGCGGGGGGGATGAGCAGTTCTTC. This codes for CASSLVTSGGDEQFF.

This clonotype has a handful of counts. This rearrangement joins TRBV7-9 to TRBJ2-5; TRBD1 matches 8 bases. This CDR3 is 17 amino acids long. V lost 3 bases and J lost 5; bases outside the gene matches: 14. Germline V lookup: CDR1 SEHNR, CDR2 FQNEAQ (reference sequence). The DNA for the CDR3 is TGTGCCAGCAGCTTTTCGGATCGGACAGGGCTCCGGGAGACCCAGTACTTC. This codes for CASSFSDRTGLRETQYF.

This chain uses TRBV2 with TRBJ2-7, with unresolved D. Germline V gene lookup returns CDR1 SNHLY and CDR2 FYNNEI. With 2 bases removed from V and 3 bases from J, the gap between germline ends came to 14 bases. The CDR3 extends over 15 amino acids. The CDR3 region has the DNA TGTGCCAGCAGTGAACCACCAGCCCCTAACTACGAGCAGTACTTC. Protein: CASSEPPAPNYEQYF.

The rearrangement joins TRBV4-1 to TRBJ1-5, with 8 bases that match TRBD1. The V segment lost 1 base and the J segment 4 bases; nucleotides outside the gene matches: 3. CDR1 and CDR2 (germline): MGHRA, YSYEKL. This CDR3 region has 15 residues. The CDR3 spells CASSQGDRGNQPQHF. CDR3 DNA: TGCGCCAGCAGCCAAGGTGACAGGGGTAATCAGCCCCAGCATTTT.

This clonotype was counted between two and nine times. The genes are TRBV12-3 or TRBV12-4 and TRBJ1-1; tentative D call: TRBD1 (5 bases). Trimming pared 2 bases from V and 0 bases from J, leaving 10 bases between. The CDR3 totals 15 residues. Here the CDR3 reads CASSLSQGMNTEAFF. The CDR3 region has the DNA TGTGCCAGCAGTTTATCTCAGGGCATGAACACTGAAGCTTTCTTT.

This clonotype was picked up a small number of times. V usage is TRBV3-1 and J usage is TRBJ1-1, with no clear D. V was trimmed by 0 bases and J by 2 bases, leaving 7 bases between them. This CDR3 spans 14 amino acids. The germline V gene encodes CDR1 LGHDT and CDR2 YNNKEL (reference sequence). This CDR3 reads CASSQDVLNTEAFF. DNA of the CDR3: TGTGCCAGCAGCCAAGATGTCCTTAACACTGAAGCTTTCTTT.

This clonotype was seen only a few times. The CDR3 loop reads CASSIRTEAFF. DNA of the CDR3: TGTGCCAGCAGTATTCGCACTGAAGCTTTCTTT. The gene calls are TRBV12-3 or TRBV12-4 and TRBJ1-1; no clear D gene. V was cut by 5 bases and J by 4 bases, with 5 bases left in between. The length of the CDR3 is 11 residues.

The V gene is TRBV29-1, the J gene TRBJ2-7; D is unclear. V gave up 5 bases and J gave up 2 bases, with 10 bases separating them. This CDR3 is 12 amino acids long. Germline CDR1 reads SQVTM; CDR2 reads ANQGSEA. CDR3 region: CSVILGPYEQYF. The DNA of the CDR3 is TGCAGCGTTATCCTGGGCCCCTACGAGCAGTACTTC.

The V and J genes are TRBV4-1 and TRBJ1-5; TRBD1 agrees at 9 bases. Germline CDR1 is MGHRA and CDR2 is YSYEKL. V lost 3 bases to trimming and J lost 7 bases; unmatched junction nucleotides: 10. The length of the CDR3 is 16 residues. The CDR3 DNA reads as TGCGCCAGCAGCCAGAGATCGGGACAGGGTGAACAGCCCCAGCATTTT. It codes for CASSQRSGQGEQPQHF.

The CDR3 loop is CASSPRPLGTDTQYF. As DNA, the CDR3 is TGTGCCAGCTCACCACGGCCCCTAGGGACAGATACGCAGTATTTT. This chain connects TRBV18 to TRBJ2-3; D is unclear. Germline V gene lookup returns CDR1 KGHSH and CDR2 LQKENI. Trimming took 1 base from V and 3 from J, leaving 11 bases between them. The CDR3 length is 15 residues.

With regard to this clonotype: A much more abundant neighbour one base away suggests this may be a read error. V and J are TRBV25-1 and TRBJ2-5; D might be TRBD2 (5 bases). The CDR3 is made up of 13 amino acids. Germline-derived CDR1 and CDR2 are MGHDK and SYGVNS. V was clipped by 9 bases and J by 11 bases, with 22 bases between them. CDR3 sequence reads: CASAKRLPGEQYF. The CDR3 bases are TGTGCCAGTGCGAAGCGGCTCCCGGGTGAGCAGTACTTC.

Concerning this clonotype: One end of the junction is discordant with germline, which a read error may explain. This chain joins TRBV9 and TRBJ2-1; D is perhaps TRBD2 (5 bases). Germline V gene sequence: CDR1 SGDLS, CDR2 YYNGEE. The CDR3 runs 15 residues. DNA for the CDR3: TGTGCCGGCAGCGTAGCTGGGCTAGCTAAACTGGGGCAGTTCTTC. It is translated as CAGSVAGLAKLGQFF.

This chain connects TRBV6-1 to TRBJ1-5; tentatively, D is TRBD1 (6 bases). The CDR3 contains 16 residues. Germline-derived CDR1 and CDR2 are MNHNS and SASEGT. Trimming left V 4 bases short and J 4 bases short, with 17 bases between. CDR3: CASSVFSGGGNQPQHF. The CDR3 bases are TGTGCCAGCAGTGTATTCTCGGGAGGGGGGAATCAGCCCCAGCATTTT.

The V call is TRBV9, the J call TRBJ2-1; 7 nucleotides align to TRBD2. This CDR3 contains 19 residues. V shed 0 bases, J shed 0 bases, and the junction held 12 bases outside the gene matches. CDR1 is SGDLS and CDR2 is YYNGEE in the germline V gene. CDR3 sequence (DNA): TGTGCCAGCAGCGTAGACGGTCGGCTAGCGGAAAGCTCCTACAATGAGCAGTTCTTC. Translated, it gives CASSVDGRLAESSYNEQFF.

With respect to this clonotype: Possible read error: a much larger clone is one base away. V usage is TRBV7-3 and J usage is TRBJ2-2; tentative D call: TRBD1 (6 bases). This CDR3 contains 14 residues. V was pared by 5 bases and J by 2 bases, with 9 bases between. Germline CDR1 SGHTA, CDR2 FQGTGA. The CDR3 DNA sequence: TGTGCCAGCAGCATTGGGACAAACACCGGGGAGCTGTTTTTT. Protein product: CASSIGTNTGELFF.

This rearrangement joins TRBV6-5 to TRBJ1-2; 7 bases are a match to TRBD1. The germline gives CDR1 MNHEY, CDR2 SVGAGI. The CDR3 totals 13 residues. The trim removed 2 bases at V and 6 bases at J, leaving 3 bases unmatched. The CDR3 DNA follows: TGTGCCAGCAGTTACACAGGGGCCCATGGCTACACCTTC. Its translation is CASSYTGAHGYTF.

The chain joins TRBV27 to TRBJ2-5, with D perhaps matching TRBD2 (5 bases). The V gene lost 2 bases and the J gene lost 11 bases, with 18 bases spanning the gap. The CDR3 has 14 residues. Germline V gene lookup returns CDR1 MNHEY and CDR2 SMNVEV (reference sequence). This CDR3 is CASSLGLEVNEQYF. CDR3 sequence (DNA): TGTGCCAGCAGTTTAGGACTGGAGGTCAATGAGCAGTACTTC.

V is TRBV27 and J is TRBJ1-1; possibly TRBD1 for D (6 bases). CDR3 length: 16 amino acids. Looked up from germline, CDR1 is MNHEY and CDR2 is SMNVEV (reference sequence). Trimming removed 0 bases from V and 2 bases from J, with 13 bases in between. In nucleotides, the CDR3 is TGTGCCAGCAGTTTATCCCCGCAGGGGATAAACACTGAAGCTTTCTTT. The encoded protein is CASSLSPQGINTEAFF.

This clonotype was recorded a few times. The chain employs TRBV6-1 and TRBJ2-5; 8 nucleotides match TRBD2. The J call may be in error: the DNA end matches TRBJ2-7 better. The CDR3 has 15 residues. Germline V gives CDR1 MNHNS, CDR2 SASEGT. CDR3 nucleotide sequence: TGTGCCAGCAGTGAATACCTAGCGGGTGGATACGAGCAGTACTTC. This sequence encodes CASSEYLAGGYEQYF.

The J gene is TRBJ1-1, the V gene TRBV7-2; D gene uncertain. Germline V gene lookup returns CDR1 SGHTA and CDR2 FQGNSA. CDR3 length: 15 amino acids. V was shortened by 1 base and J by 0 bases, with 9 bases between the two germline ends. Written as DNA, the CDR3 is TGTGCCAGCAGCTTAGAAGGCACCGTGAACACTGAAGCTTTCTTT. Translated, it gives CASSLEGTVNTEAFF. The full variable domain, completed using reference TRBV7-2 and TRBJ1-1, is GAGVSQSPSNKVTEKGKDVELRCDPISGHTALYWYRQSLGQGLEFLIYFQGNSAPDKSGLPSDRFSAERTGGSVSTLTIQRTQQEDSAVYLCASSLEGTVNTEAFFGQGTRLTVV.

The chain uses TRBV10-3 and TRBJ2-7, with D perhaps matching TRBD2 (5 bases). The DNA end lines up better with TRBJ2-5; the J call may be wrong. The CDR3 runs 12 residues. Germline-derived CDR1 and CDR2 are ENHRY and SYGVKD. The CDR3 DNA follows: TGTGCCATTGTAGACCCACGGGGGACCCAGTACTTC. It yields the protein CAIVDPRGTQYF.

For the CDR3, the DNA is TGTGCCAGCAGTAACAGCGGGGGCTCGGAGAACGAGCAGTACTTC. It codes for CASSNSGGSENEQYF. V is TRBV25-1 and J is TRBJ2-5; 8 bases agree with TRBD2. Near its end, the DNA agrees better with TRBJ2-7, so the J call may be wrong. CDR1 and CDR2 (germline): MGHDK, SYGVNS. This CDR3 region has 15 residues.

This clonotype was observed a few times. The J gene is TRBJ1-2, the V gene TRBV21-1; whether TRBD1, the table's D call, matches the DNA was not checked. TRBV21-1 is noted as a pseudogene. The CDR3 runs 14 residues. As DNA, the CDR3 is TGTGCCAGTGCCAAGGGACCCCCTAACTATGGCTACACCTTC. Translated: CASAKGPPNYGYTF.

This chain links TRBV27 with TRBJ1-4; 12 bases line up with TRBD1. The V gene end was trimmed by 5 bases and the J gene end by 8 bases; junction bases not matched to a gene: 15. Germline V CDR1 and CDR2: MNHEY, SMNVEV (reference sequence). This CDR3 region has 18 residues. As DNA, the CDR3 is TGTGCCAGCAGTACGCTCCCGGGACAGGGGGCGCCCCGGGAAAAACTGTTTTTT. This sequence encodes CASSTLPGQGAPREKLFF.